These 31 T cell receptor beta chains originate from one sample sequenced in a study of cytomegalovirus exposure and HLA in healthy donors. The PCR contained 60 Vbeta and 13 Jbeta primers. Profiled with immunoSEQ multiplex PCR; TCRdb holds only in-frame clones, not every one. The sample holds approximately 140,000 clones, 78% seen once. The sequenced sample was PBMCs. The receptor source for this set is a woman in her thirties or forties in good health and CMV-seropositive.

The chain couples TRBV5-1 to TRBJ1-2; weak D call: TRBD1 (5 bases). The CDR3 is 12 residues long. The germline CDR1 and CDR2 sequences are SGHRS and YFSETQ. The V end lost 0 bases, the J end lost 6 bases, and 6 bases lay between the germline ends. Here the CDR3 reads CASSLGGDGYTF. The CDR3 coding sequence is TGCGCCAGCAGCTTGGGGGGCGATGGCTACACCTTC.

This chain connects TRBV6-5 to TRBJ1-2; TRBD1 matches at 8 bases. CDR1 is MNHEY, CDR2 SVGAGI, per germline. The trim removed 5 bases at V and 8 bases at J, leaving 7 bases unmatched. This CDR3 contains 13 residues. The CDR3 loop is CASSEGQGRGYTF. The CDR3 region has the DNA TGTGCCAGCAGTGAAGGACAGGGAAGAGGCTACACCTTC.

The CDR3 DNA follows: TGTGCCAGCATCAGGGGGAGCTGGACAGATACGCAGTATTTT. This codes for CASIRGSWTDTQYF. This chain connects TRBV7-8 to TRBJ2-3; 7 bases are shared with TRBD1. The CDR3 is 14 amino acids. The germline V gene encodes CDR1 SGHVS and CDR2 FQNEAQ. The J segment lost 3 bases and the V segment lost 7 bases, leaving 7 bases of the junction unmatched.

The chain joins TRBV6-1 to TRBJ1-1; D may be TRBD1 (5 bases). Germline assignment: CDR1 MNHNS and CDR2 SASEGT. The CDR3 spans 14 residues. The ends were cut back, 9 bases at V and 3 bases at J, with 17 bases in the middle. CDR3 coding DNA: TGTGCCAGAAAACCGCGGGACGGCCACACTGAAGCTTTCTTT. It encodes CARKPRDGHTEAFF.

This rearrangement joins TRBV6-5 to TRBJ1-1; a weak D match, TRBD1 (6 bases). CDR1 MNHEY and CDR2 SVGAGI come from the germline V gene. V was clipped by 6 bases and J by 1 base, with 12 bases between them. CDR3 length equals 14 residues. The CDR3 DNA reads TGTGCCAGCAGGGGGACACCGTCGAACACTGAAGCTTTCTTT. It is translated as CASRGTPSNTEAFF.

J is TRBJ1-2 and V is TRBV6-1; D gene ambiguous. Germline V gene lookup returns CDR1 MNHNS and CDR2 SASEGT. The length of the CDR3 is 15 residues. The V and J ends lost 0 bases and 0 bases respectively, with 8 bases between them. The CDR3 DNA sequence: TGTGCCAGCAGTGAAGCCGGCGGAGCTAACTATGGCTACACCTTC. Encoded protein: CASSEAGGANYGYTF.

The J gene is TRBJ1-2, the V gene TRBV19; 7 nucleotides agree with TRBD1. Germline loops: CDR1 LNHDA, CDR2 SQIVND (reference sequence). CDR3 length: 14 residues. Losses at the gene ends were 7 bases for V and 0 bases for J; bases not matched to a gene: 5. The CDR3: CASTVGQTNYGYTF. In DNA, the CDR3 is TGTGCCAGTACCGTGGGACAGACTAACTATGGCTACACCTTC.

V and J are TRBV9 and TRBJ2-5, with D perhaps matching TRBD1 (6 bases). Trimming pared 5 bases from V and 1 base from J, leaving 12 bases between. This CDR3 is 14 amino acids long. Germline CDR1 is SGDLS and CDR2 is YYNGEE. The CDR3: CASSRRGPQETQYF. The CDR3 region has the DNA TGTGCCAGCAGTCGCAGGGGACCCCAAGAGACCCAGTACTTC.

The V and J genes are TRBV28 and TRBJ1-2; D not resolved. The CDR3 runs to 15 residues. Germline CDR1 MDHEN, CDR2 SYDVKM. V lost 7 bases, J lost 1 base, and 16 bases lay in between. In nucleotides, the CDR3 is TGTGCCAGCATCACCCATGGCCGCAGTAACTATGGCTACACCTTC. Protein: CASITHGRSNYGYTF.

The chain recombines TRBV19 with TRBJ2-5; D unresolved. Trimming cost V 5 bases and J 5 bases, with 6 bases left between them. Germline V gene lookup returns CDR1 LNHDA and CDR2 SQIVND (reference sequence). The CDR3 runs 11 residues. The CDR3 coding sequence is TGTGCCAGTAGTCCCAGGGAGACCCAGTACTTC. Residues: CASSPRETQYF.

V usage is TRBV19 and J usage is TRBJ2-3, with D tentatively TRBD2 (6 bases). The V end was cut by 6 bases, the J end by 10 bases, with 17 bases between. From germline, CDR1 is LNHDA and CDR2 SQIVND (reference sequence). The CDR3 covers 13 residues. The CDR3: CASSKDREKAQYF. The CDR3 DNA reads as TGTGCCAGTAGCAAAGATCGGGAGAAGGCGCAGTATTTT.

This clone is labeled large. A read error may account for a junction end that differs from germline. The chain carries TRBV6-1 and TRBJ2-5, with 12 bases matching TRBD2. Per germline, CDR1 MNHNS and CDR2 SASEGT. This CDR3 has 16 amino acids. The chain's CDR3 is CASSEIGTSGLRSMHF. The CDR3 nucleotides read TGTGCCAGCAGTGAAATAGGGACTAGCGGGTTACGGAGTATGCACTTC.

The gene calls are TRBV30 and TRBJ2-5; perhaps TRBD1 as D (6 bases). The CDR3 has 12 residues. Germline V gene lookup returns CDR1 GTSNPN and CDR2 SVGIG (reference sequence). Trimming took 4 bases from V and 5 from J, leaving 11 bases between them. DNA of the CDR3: TGTGCCTGGACCCCAGGGGTTGAGACCCAGTACTTC. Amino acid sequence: CAWTPGVETQYF.

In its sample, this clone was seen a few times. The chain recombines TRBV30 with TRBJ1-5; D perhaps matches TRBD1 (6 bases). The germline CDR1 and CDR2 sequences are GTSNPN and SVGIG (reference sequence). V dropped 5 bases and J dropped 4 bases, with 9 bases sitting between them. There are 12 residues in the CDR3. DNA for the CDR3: TGTGCCTGGGGAACAGGGAATCAGCCCCAGCATTTT. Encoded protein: CAWGTGNQPQHF.

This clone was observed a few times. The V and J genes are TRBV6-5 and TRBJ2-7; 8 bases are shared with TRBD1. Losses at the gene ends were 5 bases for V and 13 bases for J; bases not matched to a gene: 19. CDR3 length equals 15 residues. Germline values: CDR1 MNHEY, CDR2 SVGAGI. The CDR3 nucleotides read TGTGCCAGCAGTCGCTCATATGACAGGGGTTTAAGGTGTTACTTC. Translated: CASSRSYDRGLRCYF.

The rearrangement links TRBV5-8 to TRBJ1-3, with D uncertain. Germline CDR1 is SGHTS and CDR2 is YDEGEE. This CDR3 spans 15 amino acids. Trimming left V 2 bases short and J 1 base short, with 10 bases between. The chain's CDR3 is CASSFRGTSGNTIYF. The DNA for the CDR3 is TGTGCCAGCAGCTTTCGGGGTACATCTGGAAACACCATATATTTT.

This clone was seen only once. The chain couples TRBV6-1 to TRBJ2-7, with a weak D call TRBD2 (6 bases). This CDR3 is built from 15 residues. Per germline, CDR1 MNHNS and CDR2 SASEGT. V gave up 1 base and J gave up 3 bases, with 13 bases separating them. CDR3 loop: CASSEVGGTNYEQYF. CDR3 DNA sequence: TGTGCCAGCAGTGAAGTGGGAGGCACTAACTACGAGCAGTACTTC.

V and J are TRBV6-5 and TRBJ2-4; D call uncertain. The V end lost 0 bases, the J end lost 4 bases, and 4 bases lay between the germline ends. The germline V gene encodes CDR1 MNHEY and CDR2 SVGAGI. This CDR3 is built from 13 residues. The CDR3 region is CASSYSGKNIQYF. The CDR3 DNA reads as TGTGCCAGCAGTTACTCCGGGAAAAACATTCAGTACTTC.

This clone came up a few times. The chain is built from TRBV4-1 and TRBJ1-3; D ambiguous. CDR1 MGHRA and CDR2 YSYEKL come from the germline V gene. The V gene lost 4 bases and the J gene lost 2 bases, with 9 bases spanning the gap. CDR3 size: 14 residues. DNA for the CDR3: TGCGCCAGCAGCCTCCCGAGGGCTGGAAACACCATATATTTT. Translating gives CASSLPRAGNTIYF.

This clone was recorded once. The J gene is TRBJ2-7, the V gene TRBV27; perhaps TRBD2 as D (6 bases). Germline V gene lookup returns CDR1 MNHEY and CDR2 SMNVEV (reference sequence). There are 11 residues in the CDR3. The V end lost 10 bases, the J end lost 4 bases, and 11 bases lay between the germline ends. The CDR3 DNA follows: TGTGCCACTAGGGCGGGGTACGAGCAGTACTTC. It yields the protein CATRAGYEQYF.

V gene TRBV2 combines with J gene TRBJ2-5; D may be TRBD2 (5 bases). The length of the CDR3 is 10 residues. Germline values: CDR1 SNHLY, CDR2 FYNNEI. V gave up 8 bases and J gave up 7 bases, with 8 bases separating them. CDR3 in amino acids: CASRRGTQYF. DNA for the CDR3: TGTGCCAGCCGACGGGGGACCCAGTACTTC.

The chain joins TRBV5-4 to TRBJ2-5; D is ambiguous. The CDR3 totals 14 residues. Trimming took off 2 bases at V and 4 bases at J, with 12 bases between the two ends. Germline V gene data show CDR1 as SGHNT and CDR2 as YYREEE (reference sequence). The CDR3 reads CASSFYGPPETQYF. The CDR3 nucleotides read TGTGCCAGCAGCTTTTATGGGCCGCCAGAGACCCAGTACTTC.

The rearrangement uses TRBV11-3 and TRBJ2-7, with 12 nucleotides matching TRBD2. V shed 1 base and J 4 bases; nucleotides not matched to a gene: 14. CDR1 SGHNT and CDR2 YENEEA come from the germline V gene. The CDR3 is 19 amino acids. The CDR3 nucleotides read TGTGCCAGCAGCTTAGTCTTTTGGTCTAGCGGGAGGGATTCATACGAGCAGTACTTC. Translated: CASSLVFWSSGRDSYEQYF.

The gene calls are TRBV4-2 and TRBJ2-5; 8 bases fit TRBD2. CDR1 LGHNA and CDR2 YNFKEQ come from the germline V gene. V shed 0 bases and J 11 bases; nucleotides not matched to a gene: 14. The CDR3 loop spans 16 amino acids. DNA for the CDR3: TGTGCCAGCAGCCAAGATATCGGAGCGGGAGCTGTTGAGCAGTACTTC. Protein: CASSQDIGAGAVEQYF.

CDR3 protein: CATSSKRNGDTQYF. The CDR3 DNA sequence: TGTGCCACCAGCAGTAAGCGGAACGGCGATACCCAGTACTTC. This sequence joins TRBV15 and TRBJ2-5, with D tentatively TRBD2 (5 bases). V shed 3 bases and J shed 8 bases, with 16 bases lying between them. The CDR3 covers 14 residues. Germline assignment: CDR1 LNHNV and CDR2 YYDKDF (reference sequence).

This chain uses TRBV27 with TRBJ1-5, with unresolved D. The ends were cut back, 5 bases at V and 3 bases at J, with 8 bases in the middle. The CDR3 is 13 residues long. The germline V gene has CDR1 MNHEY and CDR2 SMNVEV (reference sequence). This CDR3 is CASSAGYNQPQHF. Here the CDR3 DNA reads TGTGCCAGCAGTGCAGGTTACAATCAGCCCCAGCATTTT.

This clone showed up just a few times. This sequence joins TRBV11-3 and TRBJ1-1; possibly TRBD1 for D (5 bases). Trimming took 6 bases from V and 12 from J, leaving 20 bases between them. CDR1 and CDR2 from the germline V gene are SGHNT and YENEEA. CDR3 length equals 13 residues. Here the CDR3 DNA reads TGTGCCAGCAGTGTACGGACCGACAGTCCGACTTTCTTT. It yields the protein CASSVRTDSPTFF.

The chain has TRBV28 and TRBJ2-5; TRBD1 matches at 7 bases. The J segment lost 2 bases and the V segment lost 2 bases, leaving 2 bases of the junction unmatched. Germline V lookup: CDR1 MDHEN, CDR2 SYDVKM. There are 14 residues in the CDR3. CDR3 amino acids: CASSLPGQQETQYF. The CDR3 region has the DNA TGTGCCAGCAGTTTACCGGGACAGCAAGAGACCCAGTACTTC.

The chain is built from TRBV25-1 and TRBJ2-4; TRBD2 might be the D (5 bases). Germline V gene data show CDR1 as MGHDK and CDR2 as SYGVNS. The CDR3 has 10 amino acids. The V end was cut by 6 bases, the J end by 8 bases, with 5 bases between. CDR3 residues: CASSGDIQYF. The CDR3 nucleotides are TGTGCCAGCAGCGGGGACATTCAGTACTTC.

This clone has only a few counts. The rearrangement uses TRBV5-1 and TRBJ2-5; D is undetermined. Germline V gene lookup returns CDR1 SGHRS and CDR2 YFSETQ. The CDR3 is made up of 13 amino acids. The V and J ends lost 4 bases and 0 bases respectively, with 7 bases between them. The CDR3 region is CASSPDNQETQYF. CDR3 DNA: TGCGCCAGCAGCCCTGACAACCAAGAGACCCAGTACTTC.

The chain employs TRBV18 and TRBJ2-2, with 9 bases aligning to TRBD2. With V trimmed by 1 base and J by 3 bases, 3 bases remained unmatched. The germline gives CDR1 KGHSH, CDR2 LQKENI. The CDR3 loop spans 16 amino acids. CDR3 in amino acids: CASSPLSGRDTGELFF. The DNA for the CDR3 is TGTGCCAGCTCACCACTTAGCGGGAGAGACACCGGGGAGCTGTTTTTT.